Sequencing of this T cell receptor (beta chain) was carried out in a study of a mutant IDH1 vaccine in newly diagnosed glioma. Turning to the study itself: Treated patients were approximately 62% male, around 40% female, mean age approximately 40 years. Most patients had radiochemotherapy with temozolomide before enrollment; others had one alone. Study-level findings and limits: Detectable vaccine-induced immune responses arose in about 93% of patients.

Only in-frame clones appear in the TCRdb table, and some are missing; sequencing was by immunoSEQ multiplex PCR. The top ten clones hold about a fifth of a sample with about 54,000 clones, about 82% of them seen once. A note on this clone: Its antigen is currently unknown.

Regarding time point: baseline, week 1 (first vaccination visit). Treatment denoted: pre-vaccination baseline after standard-of-care therapy. New WHO grade 3 or 4 astrocytomas that were IDH1-mutant and ATRX-lost occurred in the donors. Between the trimmed V and J ends, which lost 3 bases and 10 bases, there was a span of 18 bases. This CDR3 comprises 14 residues. Germline CDR1 and CDR2: MNHNY and SVGAGI (reference sequence). The specimen comprised PBMCs, sampled from a glioma patient treated with radiotherapy, temozolomide or both. This receptor was identified in a man between 18 and 35 years old with glioma. The rearrangement uses TRBV6-6 and TRBJ1-2; weak D call: TRBD1 (5 bases). In DNA form, the CDR3 reads TGTGCCAGCAGTTATACCCGGACATCCGAAAACTACACCTTC. Translation gives CASSYTRTSENYTF.